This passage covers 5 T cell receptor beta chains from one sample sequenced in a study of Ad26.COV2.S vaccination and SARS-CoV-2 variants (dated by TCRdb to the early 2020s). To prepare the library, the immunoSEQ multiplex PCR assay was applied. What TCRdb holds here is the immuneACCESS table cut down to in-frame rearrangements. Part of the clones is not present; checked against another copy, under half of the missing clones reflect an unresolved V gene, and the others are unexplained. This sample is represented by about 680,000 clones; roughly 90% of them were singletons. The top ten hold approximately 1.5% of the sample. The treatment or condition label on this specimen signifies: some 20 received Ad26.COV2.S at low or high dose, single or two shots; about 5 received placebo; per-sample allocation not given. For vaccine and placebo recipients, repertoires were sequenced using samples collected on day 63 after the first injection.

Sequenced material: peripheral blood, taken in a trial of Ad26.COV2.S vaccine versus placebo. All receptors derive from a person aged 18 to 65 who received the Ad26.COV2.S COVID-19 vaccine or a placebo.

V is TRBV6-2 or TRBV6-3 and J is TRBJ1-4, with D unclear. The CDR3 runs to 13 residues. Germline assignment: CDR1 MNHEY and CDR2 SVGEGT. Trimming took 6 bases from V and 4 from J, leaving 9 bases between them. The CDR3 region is CASSPDGNEKLFF. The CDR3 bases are TGTGCCAGCAGCCCCGACGGTAATGAAAAACTGTTTTTT.

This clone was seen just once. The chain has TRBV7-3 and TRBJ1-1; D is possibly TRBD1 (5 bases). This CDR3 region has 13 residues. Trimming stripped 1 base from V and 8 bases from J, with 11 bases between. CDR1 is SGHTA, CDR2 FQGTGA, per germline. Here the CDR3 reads CASSLRRGGEAFF. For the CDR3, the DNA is TGTGCCAGCAGCTTAAGAAGGGGAGGGGAAGCTTTCTTT.

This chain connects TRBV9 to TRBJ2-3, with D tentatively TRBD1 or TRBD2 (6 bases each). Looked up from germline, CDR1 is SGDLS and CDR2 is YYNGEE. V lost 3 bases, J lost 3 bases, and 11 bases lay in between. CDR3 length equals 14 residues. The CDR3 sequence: CASSEGGWTDTQYF. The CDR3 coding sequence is TGTGCCAGCAGCGAAGGGGGGTGGACAGATACGCAGTATTTT.

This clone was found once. CDR3: CARPPPRVYVEQYF. The CDR3 nucleotides are TGTGCCAGGCCCCCCCCGCGAGTCTACGTCGAGCAGTACTTC. The rearrangement links TRBV7-3 to TRBJ2-7; D unclear. CDR3 size: 14 residues. Germline CDR1 and CDR2: SGHTA and FQGTGA. Trimming took 9 bases from V and 6 from J, leaving 21 bases between them. The variable domain in full, with the rest retrieved from reference TRBV7-3 and TRBJ2-7, is GAGVSQTPSNKVTEKGKYVELRCDPISGHTALYWYRQSLGQGPEFLIYFQGTGAADDSGLPNDRFFAVRPEGSVSTLKIQRTERGDSAVYLCARPPPRVYVEQYFGPGTRLTVT.

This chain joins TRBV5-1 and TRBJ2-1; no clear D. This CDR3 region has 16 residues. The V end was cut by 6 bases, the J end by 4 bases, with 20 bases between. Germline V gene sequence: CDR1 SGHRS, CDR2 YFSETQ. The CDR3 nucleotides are TGCGCCAGCACGGTCGTCCCGAATAGGGTGTACAATGAGCAGTTCTTC. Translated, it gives CASTVVPNRVYNEQFF.